The rows below give T cell receptor beta chains drawn from one sample of a study of T cell repertoires in cytomegalovirus infection. These receptors lack a known antigen. MiXCR was run by TCRdb on the reads, yielding one entry per CDR3 protein. The sample holds fewer than 850,000 distinct CDR3 sequences, 25% to 30% seen once. Sequenced material: cultured CD8+ T cells from PBMCs, taken from culture after CMV antigen stimulation. The source of these receptors is a human donor in good health (CMV status not recorded). Some clones in this sample may be carry-over from other donors' samples. Each CDR3 is given with its conserved first and last residue. The D gene is left open where the match is weak. Some rows mark clone size as missing; the rest say once, few, many or name a class of expanded clone.

v_call	j_call	d_call	clone_size	cdr3_aa	cdr3_nt
TRBV27	TRBJ1-1	.	.	CASSLGRVAEAFF	TGTGCCAGCAGTCTAGGGAGGGTCGCTGAAGCTTTCTTT
TRBV6-6	TRBJ1-4	.	.	CASSWGLANEKLFF	TGTGCCAGCAGTTGGGGGTTGGCTAATGAAAAACTGTTTTTT
TRBV4-1	TRBJ2-2	TRBD2	.	CASSHTPPSGGPYTGELFF	TGCGCCAGCAGCCACACCCCGCCTAGCGGGGGGCCTTACACCGGGGAGCTGTTTTTT
TRBV6-5	TRBJ2-5	.	once	CASSHSIPGAGAGTQYF	TGTGCCAGCAGTCACTCAATTCCGGGAGCTGGAGCTGGGACCCAGTACTTC
TRBV20-1	TRBJ2-1	.	.	CSASGGGTNEQFF	TGCAGTGCTAGTGGCGGGGGCACCAATGAGCAGTTCTTC
TRBV10-3	TRBJ2-7	TRBD2	.	CAITGTSGGRPPYEQYF	TGTGCCATCACCGGGACTAGCGGGGGCCGACCTCCCTACGAGCAGTACTTC
TRBV7-3	TRBJ2-1	TRBD2	many	CASSSSSTSGGGEQFF	TGTGCCAGCAGCTCCTCTTCTACTAGCGGGGGAGGAGAGCAGTTCTTC
TRBV2	TRBJ1-2	.	once	CANLGTTNYGYTF	TGTGCCAACCTGGGGACAACTAACTATGGCTACACCTTC
TRBV15	TRBJ2-7	.	few	CATSNRWEQYF	TGTGCCACGAGTAATCGCTGGGAGCAGTACTTC
TRBV10-3	TRBJ2-5	TRBD1	.	CAIRKRTGGGETQYF	TGTGCCATCAGGAAGAGGACAGGGGGCGGCGAGACCCAGTACTTC
TRBV6-2/TRBV6-3	TRBJ1-1	.	few	CASSSPGINKNTEAFF	TGTGCCAGCAGTTCACCGGGGATCAACAAGAACACTGAAGCTTTCTTT
TRBV12-3/TRBV12-4	TRBJ2-1	TRBD1	many	CASSLGQGITYNEQFF	TGTGCCAGCAGTTTAGGACAGGGGATAACTTACAATGAGCAGTTCTTC
TRBV15	TRBJ1-5	TRBD1	few	CATSRDRQGARNQPQHF	TGTGCCACCAGCAGAGATCGGCAGGGGGCGCGGAATCAGCCCCAGCATTTT
TRBV7-9	TRBJ1-1	TRBD1	many	CASSRTGMNTEAFF	TGTGCCAGCAGCCGGACAGGTATGAACACTGAAGCTTTCTTT
TRBV6-2/TRBV6-3	TRBJ2-1	.	.	CASSYPGKQFF	TGTGCCAGCAGTTACCCAGGCAAGCAGTTCTTC
TRBV20-1	TRBJ2-5	.	.	CSAGPGAETQYF	TGCAGTGCTGGACCGGGGGCAGAGACCCAGTACTTC
TRBV7-8	TRBJ1-2	.	.	CASKTDFFGYTF	TGTGCAAGCAAGACGGACTTCTTTGGCTACACCTTC
TRBV2	TRBJ2-3	.	.	CASIPPGTNKVDTQYF	TGTGCCAGCATCCCCCCCGGGACAAACAAGGTAGATACGCAGTATTTT
TRBV28	TRBJ1-1	.	many	CASSLGLGVTEAFF	TGTGCCAGCAGTTTAGGGCTGGGGGTCACTGAAGCTTTCTTT
TRBV10-1	TRBJ2-5	.	few	CASSDVGETQYF	TGCGCCAGCAGTGATGTCGGAGAGACCCAGTACTTC
TRBV7-2	TRBJ2-1	.	many	CASTPRAPEQFF	TGTGCCAGCACCCCGAGGGCCCCTGAGCAGTTCTTC
TRBV10-1	TRBJ2-5	.	.	CASSASRGFPETQYF	TGCGCCAGCAGTGCCTCTCGGGGGTTCCCAGAGACCCAGTACTTC
TRBV6-2/TRBV6-3	TRBJ1-6	.	many	CASSYGSNSPLHF	TGTGCCAGCAGTTACGGTTCGAATTCACCCCTCCACTTT
TRBV6-1	TRBJ1-4	.	few	CASSEWWGADEKLFF	TGTGCCAGCAGTGAATGGTGGGGGGCGGATGAAAAACTGTTTTTT
TRBV6-6	TRBJ1-1	TRBD1	.	CASSHRGTGTEAFF	TGTGCCAGCAGTCACAGGGGGACGGGCACTGAAGCTTTCTTT
TRBV7-9	TRBJ2-7	.	.	CASSETGRPPGEQYF	TGTGCCAGCAGCGAAACGGGACGCCCCCCGGGCGAGCAGTACTTC
TRBV4-1	TRBJ1-1	TRBD1	.	CASSQVGTGEAFF	TGCGCCAGCAGCCAAGTCGGGACAGGGGAAGCTTTCTTT
TRBV7-8	TRBJ2-1	.	.	CASSHLWDNEQFF	TGTGCCAGCAGCCACCTCTGGGACAATGAGCAGTTCTTC
TRBV6-6	TRBJ2-3	TRBD2	few	CASSYSPEKAGGIADTQYF	TGTGCCAGCAGTTACTCGCCTGAAAAAGCGGGGGGGATTGCTGATACGCAGTATTTT
TRBV24-1	TRBJ1-6	TRBD1	.	CATSDRGGVDSPLHF	TGTGCCACCAGTGACAGAGGGGGCGTGGATTCACCCCTCCACTTT
TRBV9	TRBJ1-5	.	once	CASSVQEYSNQPQHF	TGTGCCAGCAGCGTACAGGAATATAGCAATCAGCCCCAGCATTTT
TRBV7-8	TRBJ2-7	.	many	CASSLAEWASRREQYF	TGTGCCAGCAGCTTAGCGGAATGGGCCAGCCGTCGGGAGCAGTACTTC
TRBV27	TRBJ2-7	.	.	CASSLSSARMAYEQYF	TGTGCCAGCAGTTTAAGTTCGGCTAGAATGGCCTACGAGCAGTACTTC
TRBV7-9	TRBJ2-1	TRBD2	many	CASSPPTRLAGSFWQFF	TGTGCCAGCAGCCCACCTACTCGACTAGCGGGGTCTTTTTGGCAGTTCTTC
TRBV2	TRBJ2-7	.	few	CASSDRTGRVYEQYF	TGTGCCAGCAGTGACCGGACAGGGAGGGTGTACGAGCAGTACTTC
TRBV27	TRBJ2-3	.	.	CASSLSGETDTQYF	TGTGCCAGCAGTTTATCAGGGGAAACAGATACGCAGTATTTT
TRBV27	TRBJ1-2	TRBD1	.	CASSADREPNYGYTF	TGTGCCAGCAGCGCCGACAGGGAACCTAACTATGGCTACACCTTC
TRBV6-2/TRBV6-3	TRBJ2-2	.	.	CASSYGGGNGELFF	TGTGCCAGCAGTTATGGAGGTGGGAACGGGGAGCTGTTTTTT
TRBV20-1	TRBJ1-5	TRBD1	few	CSASERQGLALYSNQPQHF	TGCAGTGCTAGCGAAAGACAGGGATTAGCCCTATATAGCAATCAGCCCCAGCATTTT
TRBV4-3	TRBJ2-3	.	.	CASSPFGDTSTDTQYF	TGCGCCAGCAGCCCCTTCGGGGACACTAGCACAGATACGCAGTATTTT
TRBV6-1	TRBJ2-2	TRBD2	few	CASSSTSGGNTGELFF	TGTGCCAGCAGTTCCACTAGCGGGGGAAACACCGGGGAGCTGTTTTTT
TRBV7-4	TRBJ2-3	TRBD2	.	CASSLASGGLTDTQYF	TGTGCCAGCAGCTTAGCCAGCGGGGGTCTCACAGATACGCAGTATTTT
TRBV7-3	TRBJ1-2	TRBD1	many	CASSLVPGAGGYGYTF	TGTGCCAGCAGCTTAGTCCCCGGGGCAGGGGGCTATGGCTACACCTTC
TRBV7-2	TRBJ1-2	TRBD1	many	CASNLGTGASGGYTF	TGTGCCAGCAACCTGGGGACAGGCGCGAGTGGGGGCTACACCTTC
TRBV27	TRBJ2-3	TRBD2	many	CASSLSGGRTDTQYF	TGTGCCAGCAGCCTAAGCGGGGGACGCACAGATACGCAGTATTTT
TRBV6-1	TRBJ1-1	TRBD1	few	CASSMWTGRDTEAFF	TGTGCCAGCAGTATGTGGACAGGGAGGGACACTGAAGCTTTCTTT
TRBV12-3/TRBV12-4	TRBJ2-7	.	.	CASSQGIRSYEQYF	TGTGCCAGCAGCCAGGGAATTCGATCCTACGAGCAGTACTTC
TRBV20-1	TRBJ1-5	.	few	CSARRGNQPQHF	TGCAGTGCTAGAAGAGGCAATCAGCCCCAGCATTTT
TRBV5-5	TRBJ2-1	.	.	CASSLGEGQPYNEQFF	TGTGCCAGCAGCTTGGGGGAGGGACAGCCCTACAATGAGCAGTTCTTC
TRBV27	TRBJ2-1	.	.	CASSWGVGSNEQFF	TGTGCCAGCAGTTGGGGGGTAGGGTCAAATGAGCAGTTCTTC
TRBV12-3/TRBV12-4	TRBJ2-3	TRBD2	.	CASRISSGGPDTQYF	TGTGCCAGCAGGATTTCTAGCGGGGGTCCAGATACGCAGTATTTT
TRBV4-1	TRBJ2-5	TRBD1	few	CASSHDDRASRQETQYF	TGCGCCAGCAGCCACGATGACAGGGCCTCGCGCCAAGAGACCCAGTACTTC
TRBV12-3/TRBV12-4	TRBJ1-5	.	.	CASTSGRHQPQHF	TGTGCCAGCACCAGCGGACGCCATCAGCCCCAGCATTTT
TRBV4-1	TRBJ2-3	TRBD2	few	CASSHPSSGEITDTQYF	TGCGCCAGCAGCCACCCATCTAGCGGAGAAATCACAGATACGCAGTATTTT
TRBV7-2	TRBJ1-2	.	few	CASSLPGSYGYTF	TGTGCCAGCAGCTTACCTGGGTCCTATGGCTACACCTTC
TRBV27	TRBJ1-2	TRBD1	.	CASSSPLQGYYGYTF	TGTGCCAGCAGCTCCCCCCTACAGGGGTACTATGGCTACACCTTC
TRBV12-3/TRBV12-4	TRBJ1-1	TRBD1	.	CASCSGGNPEAFF	TGTGCCAGTTGCTCAGGGGGTAACCCTGAAGCTTTCTTT